The rows below give T cell receptor beta chains drawn from one sample of a study of early T cells in non-severe SARS-CoV-2 infection. Via MiXCR, TCRdb re-called the 5' RACE reads, giving one row per CDR3 protein. The sample lists 53,000 or so distinct CDR3 sequences; 6.5% to 9.5% were seen once. Specimen: whole blood. Receptor source: an adult who was a healthcare worker with PCR-confirmed SARS-CoV-2 infection or an uninfected control (not recorded which). CDR3s leave out the opening cysteine and the closing phenylalanine or tryptophan. Each record gives: J gene, V gene, CDR3 protein.

j_call: TRBJ1-6; v_call: TRBV7-9; cdr3_aa: ASSSGQGFYNSPLH
j_call: TRBJ1-1; v_call: TRBV28; cdr3_aa: ASDLGQGGKAF
j_call: TRBJ2-7; v_call: TRBV12-3/TRBV12-4; cdr3_aa: ASSSRTGVGSYEQY
j_call: TRBJ1-2; v_call: TRBV20-1; cdr3_aa: SARDRGYYGYT
j_call: TRBJ1-5; v_call: TRBV19; cdr3_aa: ASSIMDGQNQPQH
j_call: TRBJ1-1; v_call: TRBV5-1; cdr3_aa: ASSLELNTEAF
j_call: TRBJ2-3; v_call: TRBV11-2; cdr3_aa: ASSLDRTSTDTQY
j_call: TRBJ1-6; v_call: TRBV7-2; cdr3_aa: ASRTAASSYNSPLH
j_call: TRBJ2-1; v_call: TRBV6-5; cdr3_aa: ASSYPARGSSYNEQF
j_call: TRBJ1-2; v_call: TRBV28; cdr3_aa: ATIDRSGGYT
j_call: TRBJ2-2; v_call: TRBV11-2; cdr3_aa: ASSLRERPNTGELF
j_call: TRBJ1-4; v_call: TRBV7-9; cdr3_aa: ASSRIGYGETNEKLF
j_call: TRBJ2-3; v_call: TRBV28; cdr3_aa: ASSLRPPWIHTQY
j_call: TRBJ2-3; v_call: TRBV21-1; cdr3_aa: ASSNSGDTDTDTQY
j_call: TRBJ2-3; v_call: TRBV12-5; cdr3_aa: ASGLGGSADTQY
j_call: TRBJ2-7; v_call: TRBV14; cdr3_aa: ASSQVARGTYEQY
j_call: TRBJ1-2; v_call: TRBV6-5; cdr3_aa: ASSYSTSGYGYT
j_call: TRBJ2-7; v_call: TRBV20-1; cdr3_aa: SALLMTSGFYEQY
j_call: TRBJ2-4; v_call: TRBV7-3; cdr3_aa: ASRDGTDAKNIQY
j_call: TRBJ1-3; v_call: TRBV14; cdr3_aa: ASSQEVSRNTIY
j_call: TRBJ2-1; v_call: TRBV29-1; cdr3_aa: SVEASGGLRANEQF
j_call: TRBJ2-7; v_call: TRBV12-3/TRBV12-4; cdr3_aa: ASRDSGTGSYEQY
j_call: TRBJ1-4; v_call: TRBV20-1; cdr3_aa: SASRTGGSERREKLF
j_call: TRBJ1-2; v_call: TRBV6-5; cdr3_aa: ASREDRGPYGYT
j_call: TRBJ2-1; v_call: TRBV24-1; cdr3_aa: ATSDNSRGNEQF
j_call: TRBJ2-3; v_call: TRBV5-4; cdr3_aa: ASSQDLSTDTQY
j_call: TRBJ2-1; v_call: TRBV5-6; cdr3_aa: ASSPTGLGYNEQF
j_call: TRBJ1-1; v_call: TRBV10-3; cdr3_aa: AIMMIQNTEAF
j_call: TRBJ1-4; v_call: TRBV7-2; cdr3_aa: ASSTDRATNEKLF
j_call: TRBJ2-7; v_call: TRBV28; cdr3_aa: ASSFRGVSSYEQY
j_call: TRBJ2-1; v_call: TRBV5-5; cdr3_aa: ASSFPDRAGSEQF
j_call: TRBJ1-4; v_call: TRBV3-1; cdr3_aa: ASSQDNKLREKLF
j_call: TRBJ1-2; v_call: TRBV5-1; cdr3_aa: ASSLRQDLGGYT
j_call: TRBJ1-3; v_call: TRBV3-1; cdr3_aa: ASSQHSGNTIY
j_call: TRBJ2-2; v_call: TRBV5-1; cdr3_aa: ASSSRTGSWVDAGELF
j_call: TRBJ2-2; v_call: TRBV12-3/TRBV12-4; cdr3_aa: ASIIFGTGELF
j_call: TRBJ2-7; v_call: TRBV5-1; cdr3_aa: ASSLTSGGSYEQY
j_call: TRBJ1-1; v_call: TRBV7-9; cdr3_aa: ASSSGVSTEAF
j_call: TRBJ2-1; v_call: TRBV14; cdr3_aa: ASSQLGQGRNNEQF
j_call: TRBJ2-2; v_call: TRBV18; cdr3_aa: ASSLLQTTNTGEMF
j_call: TRBJ1-1; v_call: TRBV15; cdr3_aa: ATSTTTRGTEAF
j_call: TRBJ2-2; v_call: TRBV5-5; cdr3_aa: ASNRDGANTGELF
j_call: TRBJ2-3; v_call: TRBV28; cdr3_aa: ASSLPPTDTQY
j_call: TRBJ2-7; v_call: TRBV20-1; cdr3_aa: SALPDRETYEQY
j_call: TRBJ2-1; v_call: TRBV7-9; cdr3_aa: ASSPDSNEQF
j_call: TRBJ1-4; v_call: TRBV18; cdr3_aa: ASSTKTGGSEKLF